These T cell receptor beta chains were read from a single sample in a study of Graves' ophthalmopathy and Graves' hyperthyroidism. Each CDR3 protein is one row after TCRdb ran MiXCR on the multiplex PCR reads. The table records about 740,000 distinct CDR3 sequences, about 44% of them present only once. Sequenced sample: peripheral blood. The receptors derive from an adult man with Graves' ophthalmopathy. Both conserved end residues are trimmed from each CDR3. Size tells how often a clone was seen (once, few, many) or the class of an expanded clone, and some rows leave it out.

clone_size,j_call,v_call,cdr3_aa
-,TRBJ1-4,TRBV10-3,ASTGTGNNEKLF
-,TRBJ2-7,TRBV10-3,AIRTGQGGGQY
-,TRBJ1-4,TRBV9,ASSPRDGNNEKLF
few,TRBJ1-4,TRBV2,ASSFRGSQEKLF
-,TRBJ1-2,TRBV25-1,ASSFPQGTANYGYT
many,TRBJ2-7,TRBV10-3,AISGVSVEQY
few,TRBJ1-6,TRBV20-1,SARSRTGTYNSPLH
-,TRBJ2-5,TRBV11-1,ASSSPVGTQY
-,TRBJ1-1,TRBV5-6,ASSLFDTTNTEAF
-,TRBJ2-7,TRBV7-6,ASSQDRVAVAYYEQY